These T cell receptor beta chains were read from a single sample in a study of T cell changes during pregnancy in multiple sclerosis. The protocol was immunoSEQ multiplex PCR, while the TCRdb copy is restricted to in-frame clones and leaves out a portion. The data show tens of thousands of clones, around 93% seen once. The starting material was CD4+ T cells from peripheral blood mononuclear cells, obtained in the third trimester of pregnancy. Receptor source: a female donor with multiple sclerosis, enrolled in a pregnancy study. Both conserved end residues are part of each CDR3. A D gene is named only where the DNA matches it firmly. Size is omitted from some rows. Given values are once, few, many or a class for expanded clones.

>TRBV6-1|TRBD1|-|TRBJ2-7
CASSEAYWQGATYEQYF
TGTGCCAGCAGTGAAGCCTACTGGCAGGGGGCCACCTACGAGCAGTACTTC
>TRBV4-3|-|-|TRBJ2-1
CASSQETADNEQFF
TGCGCCAGCAGCCAAGAAACAGCCGACAATGAGCAGTTCTTC
>TRBV25-1|TRBD1|once|TRBJ1-3
CASGEIGQGSGNTIYF
TGTGCCAGCGGGGAAATTGGACAGGGCTCTGGAAACACCATATATTTT
>TRBV7-3|-|-|TRBJ1-1
CASSLQRLNTEAFF
TGTGCCAGCAGCTTACAGAGGTTGAACACTGAAGCTTTCTTT
>TRBV13|TRBD2|-|TRBJ2-6
CASSPAGVGANVLTF
TGTGCCAGCAGCCCCGCGGGGGTCGGGGCCAACGTCCTGACTTTC
>TRBV9|TRBD1|once|TRBJ1-2
CASSVLGTGDGYTF
TGTGCCAGCAGCGTTCTAGGGACAGGGGATGGCTACACCTTC
>TRBV30|TRBD2|once|TRBJ2-5
CAWSRRIAGGHLETQYF
TGTGCCTGGAGTCGCCGGATAGCGGGGGGGCATTTGGAGACCCAGTACTTC
>TRBV5-1|-|once|TRBJ2-1
CASSSSEGGTYYNEQFF
TGCGCCAGCAGCTCGTCCGAGGGGGGGACATATTACAATGAGCAGTTCTTC
>TRBV27|TRBD1|-|TRBJ2-1
CASSLTPQGANEQFF
TGTGCCAGCAGTTTAACCCCACAGGGGGCGAATGAGCAGTTCTTC
>TRBV6-5|TRBD1|-|TRBJ1-4
CASSPWTGGVEKLFF
TGTGCCAGCAGTCCATGGACAGGGGGGGTTGAAAAACTGTTTTTT
>TRBV10-3|TRBD1|-|TRBJ2-1
CAISDGTGDNEQFF
TGTGCCATCAGTGACGGGACAGGGGACAATGAGCAGTTCTTC
>TRBV28|-|-|TRBJ2-2
CASSLYRRELFF
TGTGCCAGCAGTTTATACAGGCGGGAGCTGTTTTTT
>TRBV6-1|-|once|TRBJ1-2
CASVGGLTGGYGYTF
TGTGCCAGCGTGGGGGGGCTGACCGGGGGCTATGGCTACACCTTC
>TRBV7-6|TRBD1|-|TRBJ1-4
CASSYDRAEKLFF
TGTGCCAGCAGTTACGACAGGGCGGAAAAACTGTTTTTT
>TRBV18|TRBD1|-|TRBJ2-3
CASSPPRQGIDTQYF
TGTGCCAGCTCACCCCCGAGACAGGGGATTGATACGCAGTATTTT
>TRBV30|-|-|TRBJ1-2
CAWSVPRGSGGYTF
TGTGCCTGGAGTGTACCGCGCGGGAGTGGTGGCTACACCTTC
>TRBV29-1|TRBD2|-|TRBJ2-5
CSVGLAGDFAETQYF
TGCAGCGTTGGGCTAGCGGGGGACTTTGCTGAGACCCAGTACTTC
>TRBV5-1|-|few|TRBJ1-4
CASSLGAGPGNEKLFF
TGCGCCAGCAGCTTGGGTGCGGGGCCGGGTAATGAAAAACTGTTTTTT
>TRBV29-1|-|-|TRBJ1-2
CSVVGQANYGYTF
TGCAGCGTTGTGGGTCAGGCTAACTATGGCTACACCTTC
>TRBV5-1|-|-|TRBJ2-7
CASSLAGPYEQYF
TGCGCCAGCAGCTTGGCAGGGCCCTACGAGCAGTACTTC
>TRBV21-1|-|-|TRBJ2-1
CASSKGGGLSYNEQFF
TGTGCCAGCAGCAAAGGGGGAGGCCTCTCCTACAATGAGCAGTTCTTC
>TRBV19|-|-|TRBJ1-3
CASSRYGEGLSGNTIYF
TGTGCCAGTAGCAGATATGGGGAGGGTTTGTCTGGAAACACCATATATTTT
>TRBV19|TRBD2|-|TRBJ2-3
CARDPPGSGGLTDTQYF
TGTGCCAGAGATCCCCCCGGTAGCGGGGGGCTCACAGATACGCAGTATTTT
>TRBV2|-|-|TRBJ1-4
CASRETAGEKLFF
TGTGCCAGCAGGGAGACAGCGGGTGAAAAACTGTTTTTT
>TRBV7-9|-|-|TRBJ2-7
CASSRGGTYEQYF
TGTGCCAGCAGCCGTGGGGGGACCTACGAGCAGTACTTC
>TRBV7-6|TRBD1|-|TRBJ1-3
CASSLETGLGNTIYF
TGTGCCAGCAGCTTGGAGACAGGGTTAGGAAACACCATATATTTT
>TRBV6-6|-|once|TRBJ1-6
CASSYPAGRNSPLHF
TGTGCCAGCAGTTACCCCGCTGGGCGAAATTCACCCCTCCACTTT
>TRBV9|TRBD2|-|TRBJ2-7
CASSAGGGSASEQYF
TGTGCCAGCAGCGCCGGGGGAGGGAGCGCAAGCGAGCAGTACTTC
>TRBV14|-|-|TRBJ2-6
CASSQVRSGANVLTF
TGTGCCAGCAGCCAAGTCCGTTCTGGGGCCAACGTCCTGACTTTC
>TRBV9|TRBD2|-|TRBJ2-3
CASSVSGGASDTQYF
TGTGCCAGCAGCGTTAGCGGGGGGGCCTCAGATACGCAGTATTTT
>TRBV4-3|-|-|TRBJ1-1
CASSQDRGWGTEAFF
TGCGCCAGCAGCCAGGACCGAGGGTGGGGAACTGAAGCTTTCTTT
>TRBV28|-|-|TRBJ2-1
CASTPRLVGEQFF
TGTGCCAGCACCCCGAGACTAGTGGGTGAGCAGTTCTTC
>TRBV6-1|TRBD1|-|TRBJ1-2
CASRTGTGGGYTF
TGTGCCAGCAGGACCGGGACAGGCGGTGGCTACACCTTC
>TRBV2|TRBD2|-|TRBJ2-2
CASQRRSGGGLNTGELFF
TGTGCCAGCCAGCGGCGTAGCGGGGGGGGACTGAACACCGGGGAGCTGTTTTTT
>TRBV29-1|-|-|TRBJ1-6
CSVRRGASNSPLHF
TGCAGCGTCCGACGCGGGGCGAGTAATTCACCCCTCCACTTT
>TRBV28|-|-|TRBJ2-7
CASSLTGQKYYEQYF
TGTGCCAGCAGTTTAACCGGACAGAAGTACTACGAGCAGTACTTC
>TRBV2|-|-|TRBJ1-3
CATREGGFSGNTIYF
TGTGCCACCCGGGAGGGGGGTTTCTCTGGAAACACCATATATTTT
>TRBV28|TRBD1|-|TRBJ2-7
CASRQGDYEQYF
TGTGCCAGTAGACAGGGAGACTACGAGCAGTACTTC
>TRBV5-8|TRBD1|-|TRBJ1-1
CASSNRGQNTEAFF
TGTGCCAGCAGCAACAGGGGGCAGAACACTGAAGCTTTCTTT
>TRBV5-1|-|-|TRBJ2-3
CASSLGLLSPDTQYF
TGCGCCAGCAGCTTGGGCCTCCTAAGCCCAGATACGCAGTATTTT
>TRBV18|TRBD2|-|TRBJ2-3
CASSPGRGPDTQYF
TGTGCCAGCTCACCAGGGAGGGGCCCAGATACGCAGTATTTT
>TRBV7-2|-|-|TRBJ1-3
CASSLGGSVSAGNTIYF
TGTGCCAGCAGCTTAGGAGGGAGCGTCTCCGCTGGAAACACCATATATTTT
>TRBV2|TRBD1|-|TRBJ2-1
CASSWMTGNSEQFF
TGTGCCAGCAGTTGGATGACAGGGAACAGTGAGCAGTTCTTC
>TRBV10-3|TRBD1|-|TRBJ1-1
CAKRQGLGTEAFF
TGTGCCAAGAGACAGGGACTTGGCACTGAAGCTTTCTTT
>TRBV5-1|TRBD2|-|TRBJ2-1
CASSLALAGYNEQFF
TGCGCCAGCAGCTTGGCACTAGCGGGGTACAATGAGCAGTTCTTC
>TRBV5-6|-|-|TRBJ1-2
CASSLADYGYTF
TGTGCCAGCAGCTTGGCCGACTATGGCTACACCTTC
>TRBV4-1|TRBD1|-|TRBJ1-5
CASSQDRYFSNQPQHF
TGCGCCAGCAGCCAGGACAGGTACTTTAGCAATCAGCCCCAGCATTTT
>TRBV5-1|TRBD1|-|TRBJ1-6
CASSLVGQQTPLHF
TGCGCCAGCAGCTTGGTGGGACAGCAAACACCCCTCCACTTT
>TRBV2|TRBD2|-|TRBJ2-1
CAWTSGGARDNEQFF
TGTGCCTGGACTAGCGGGGGGGCCCGGGACAATGAGCAGTTCTTC
>TRBV7-7|-|-|TRBJ2-1
CASSSFLGGPINEQFF
TGTGCTAGCAGCTCCTTCCTGGGGGGGCCTATTAATGAGCAGTTCTTC
>TRBV7-3|-|-|TRBJ2-3
CASSPNQGPADTQYF
TGTGCCAGCAGCCCAAACCAGGGTCCGGCAGATACGCAGTATTTT
>TRBV18|-|-|TRBJ2-5
CASSPPGVLKETQYF
TGTGCCAGCTCACCCCCAGGGGTCCTTAAAGAGACCCAGTACTTC
>TRBV5-1|-|once|TRBJ2-3
CASSAPQGLLTDTQYF
TGCGCCAGCAGCGCCCCCCAGGGTCTACTGACAGATACGCAGTATTTT